A selection of T cell receptor beta chains follows, all from one sample in a study of T cells in Graves' hyperthyroidism and ophthalmopathy. TCRdb re-called the multiplex PCR reads through MiXCR, storing one row per CDR3 protein. In the table there are under 400,000 distinct CDR3 sequences, 20% to 25% of which are singletons. Sequenced material: blood. The origin of the receptors is a man aged 45 to 65 with Graves' hyperthyroidism. CDR3s include the opening cysteine and the closing phenylalanine or tryptophan. D genes are given only for firm matches. Where a row states a size, it is once, few, many or the class of an expanded clone; other rows omit it.

D	V	J	size	CDR3	DNA
TRBD2	TRBV20-1	TRBJ2-1	few	CSASQPGLAGPTNEQFF	TGCAGTGCTAGTCAGCCTGGACTAGCGGGCCCAACCAATGAGCAGTTCTTC
NA	TRBV7-2	TRBJ2-5	NA	CASSFAGVGETQYF	TGTGCCAGCAGCTTCGCAGGGGTGGGGGAGACCCAGTACTTC
NA	TRBV20-1	TRBJ1-2	NA	CSARDPSRANGYTF	TGCAGTGCTAGAGATCCATCACGGGCTAATGGCTACACCTTC
NA	TRBV11-2	TRBJ1-2	few	CASSEGGERGYTF	TGTGCCAGCAGCGAAGGGGGGGAGCGTGGCTACACCTTC
TRBD1	TRBV18	TRBJ1-5	many	CASSRTGGFNQPQHF	TGTGCCAGCTCACGGACAGGGGGCTTCAATCAGCCCCAGCATTTT
NA	TRBV29-1	TRBJ1-1	many	CSVEDGGSTEAFF	TGCAGCGTTGAAGACGGGGGGAGCACTGAAGCTTTCTTT
TRBD2	TRBV9	TRBJ2-2	NA	CASSVRTSGKTNTGELFF	TGTGCCAGCAGCGTTAGGACTAGCGGGAAGACAAACACCGGGGAGCTGTTTTTT
NA	TRBV7-9	TRBJ1-1	few	CASSPQSSEAFF	TGTGCCAGCAGCCCACAGTCCTCTGAAGCTTTCTTT
NA	TRBV29-1	TRBJ2-5	NA	CSVVPQYPQETQYF	TGCAGCGTTGTACCTCAATACCCCCAAGAGACCCAGTACTTC
NA	TRBV6-1	TRBJ2-7	NA	CASSEVRFFSYEQYF	TGTGCCAGCAGTGAAGTGCGCTTCTTCTCCTACGAGCAGTACTTC
NA	TRBV19	TRBJ1-3	few	CASNRDGNTIYF	TGTGCCAGTAACAGGGACGGAAACACCATATATTTT
NA	TRBV28	TRBJ2-5	many	CASSFGETQYF	TGTGCCAGCAGTTTTGGAGAGACCCAGTACTTC
NA	TRBV29-1	TRBJ2-1	few	CSVVRNEQFF	TGCAGCGTTGTAAGGAATGAGCAGTTCTTC
NA	TRBV5-1	TRBJ2-1	few	CASSFGNHQDNEQFF	TGCGCCAGCAGCTTTGGGAACCATCAAGATAATGAGCAGTTCTTC
NA	TRBV7-6	TRBJ1-1	few	CASSGGGRNTEAFF	TGTGCCAGCAGCGGAGGGGGACGGAACACTGAAGCTTTCTTT
NA	TRBV19	TRBJ1-5	NA	CASIAGVGNQPQHF	TGTGCCAGCATCGCAGGGGTAGGCAATCAGCCCCAGCATTTT
NA	TRBV28	TRBJ2-7	NA	CASSSSGPKDCEQYF	TGTGCCAGCAGTTCATCGGGCCCGAAGGATTGCGAGCAGTACTTC
NA	TRBV4-1	TRBJ2-7	NA	CASSPMKGGLSYEQYF	TGCGCCAGCAGCCCAATGAAGGGTGGTCTCTCCTACGAGCAGTACTTC
NA	TRBV24-1	TRBJ1-5	few	CATSDHSNQPQHF	TGTGCCACCAGTGATCACTCCAATCAGCCCCAGCATTTT
NA	TRBV29-1	TRBJ2-4	NA	CSVEKGAKNIQYF	TGCAGCGTTGAGAAAGGAGCCAAAAACATTCAGTACTTC
NA	TRBV5-1	TRBJ2-5	NA	CASSLNYQETQYF	TGCGCCAGCAGCTTGAACTACCAAGAGACCCAGTACTTC
TRBD1	TRBV12-3/TRBV12-4	TRBJ1-2	few	CASSLEPPGTGGLYGYTF	TGTGCCAGCAGTTTAGAACCCCCTGGGACAGGGGGCCTCTATGGCTACACCTTC
TRBD1	TRBV27	TRBJ1-2	few	CASSPHRDSQANYGYTF	TGTGCCAGCAGTCCCCACCGGGACAGCCAGGCTAACTATGGCTACACCTTC
NA	TRBV27	TRBJ2-6	few	CASSFLGSGANVLTF	TGTGCCAGCAGTTTCCTTGGATCTGGGGCCAACGTCCTGACTTTC
NA	TRBV29-1	TRBJ1-2	NA	CSVGGVEQSYTF	TGCAGCGTTGGAGGGGTAGAGCAGAGCTACACCTTC
TRBD2	TRBV10-3	TRBJ2-1	few	CAISESGLADSYNEQFF	TGTGCCATCAGTGAGTCGGGACTAGCGGACTCCTACAATGAGCAGTTCTTC
NA	TRBV6-1	TRBJ1-2	NA	CASSLLVEGYTF	TGTGCCAGCAGTCTTTTAGTTGAGGGCTACACCTTC
NA	TRBV7-9	TRBJ1-2	few	CASSSRQTNYGYTF	TGTGCCAGCAGCTCTAGACAGACTAACTATGGCTACACCTTC
NA	TRBV18	TRBJ2-2	NA	CASSPRRITNTGELFF	TGTGCCAGCTCACCGCGACGGATAACGAACACCGGGGAGCTGTTTTTT
TRBD1	TRBV19	TRBJ1-2	NA	CASSLSGTGDLHGYTF	TGTGCCAGTAGTCTATCCGGGACAGGGGATTTGCATGGCTACACCTTC
NA	TRBV2	TRBJ2-1	NA	CASTASSYEQFF	TGTGCCAGCACTGCATCTAGCTATGAGCAGTTCTTC
NA	TRBV24-1	TRBJ2-4	NA	CATSAQAKNIQYF	TGTGCCACCAGTGCCCAGGCTAAAAACATTCAGTACTTC
TRBD2	TRBV7-3	TRBJ2-1	few	CASSLTFTSGTNEQFF	TGTGCCAGCAGCTTAACGTTTACTAGCGGGACCAATGAGCAGTTCTTC
NA	TRBV19	TRBJ2-7	NA	CASSMLAAPYEQYF	TGTGCCAGTAGTATGTTGGCGGCGCCCTACGAGCAGTACTTC
NA	TRBV5-1	TRBJ2-5	few	CASSPLGLLLQETQYF	TGCGCCAGCAGCCCCTTGGGTTTACTACTCCAAGAGACCCAGTACTTC
TRBD1	TRBV20-1	TRBJ2-2	few	CSAAHRGRAGELFF	TGCAGTGCTGCCCACAGGGGGCGCGCGGGGGAGCTGTTTTTT
TRBD1	TRBV20-1	TRBJ2-5	few	CSARDPGTGNQETQYF	TGCAGTGCTAGAGATCCCGGGACAGGGAATCAGGAGACCCAGTACTTC
NA	TRBV6-1	TRBJ2-7	NA	CASSPESRYEQYF	TGTGCCAGCAGCCCGGAAAGCCGGTACGAGCAGTACTTC
TRBD2	TRBV27	TRBJ2-1	few	CASSFWTSGKYNEQFF	TGTGCCAGCAGTTTCTGGACTAGCGGGAAATACAATGAGCAGTTCTTC
TRBD2	TRBV5-6	TRBJ2-1	once	CASRGLVNEQFF	TGTGCCAGCAGGGGACTAGTCAATGAGCAGTTCTTC
NA	TRBV7-2	TRBJ1-6	NA	CASSSSRLGFRSPLHF	TGTGCCAGCAGCTCCTCCCGACTTGGGTTCCGATCACCCCTCCACTTT
NA	TRBV29-1	TRBJ2-5	few	CSVVQETQYF	TGCAGCGTTGTCCAAGAGACCCAGTACTTC
NA	TRBV11-2	TRBJ1-4	few	CASSPGALPNEKLFF	TGTGCCAGCAGCCCAGGGGCGCTCCCTAATGAAAAACTGTTTTTT
NA	TRBV19	TRBJ2-1	NA	CASSIDGGAGYNEQFF	TGTGCCAGTAGTATAGATGGAGGGGCGGGCTACAATGAGCAGTTCTTC
NA	TRBV24-1	TRBJ2-1	NA	CATSVDTEQFF	TGTGCCACCAGTGTAGACACTGAGCAGTTCTTC
TRBD2	TRBV7-3	TRBJ2-1	many	CASNPGAGNNEQFF	TGTGCCAGCAATCCGGGAGCGGGAAACAATGAGCAGTTCTTC
NA	TRBV7-9	TRBJ1-1	NA	CASSYQGGMTEAFF	TGTGCCAGCAGCTACCAGGGTGGGATGACTGAAGCTTTCTTT
TRBD1	TRBV20-1	TRBJ1-1	NA	CSAGDRSTEAFF	TGCAGTGCAGGGGACAGGTCCACTGAAGCTTTCTTT
TRBD2	TRBV6-1	TRBJ2-7	many	CASSQLTSRSYEQYF	TGTGCCAGCAGTCAACTGACTAGCAGGTCCTACGAGCAGTACTTC
NA	TRBV28	TRBJ2-3	many	CASQLGGTDTQYF	TGTGCCAGCCAACTAGGAGGCACAGATACGCAGTATTTT
NA	TRBV20-1	TRBJ2-3	NA	CSPKDARGTDTQYF	TGCAGTCCAAAGGACGCGAGGGGAACAGATACGCAGTATTTT
NA	TRBV28	TRBJ1-5	NA	CASSLQFQPQHF	TGTGCCAGCAGTTTACAGTTTCAGCCCCAGCATTTT
TRBD1	TRBV24-1	TRBJ2-5	NA	CATSRGQGRLETQYF	TGTGCCACCAGTAGGGGACAGGGGAGGTTAGAGACCCAGTACTTC
NA	TRBV28	TRBJ1-6	few	CASSSPQGKNSPLHF	TGTGCCAGCAGTTCGCCCCAGGGTAAAAATTCACCCCTCCACTTT
NA	TRBV7-8	TRBJ2-3	many	CASSFGRKDTQYF	TGTGCCAGCAGCTTCGGGAGAAAGGATACGCAGTATTTT
TRBD1	TRBV11-3	TRBJ2-5	many	CASSRTGGSVKTQYF	TGTGCCAGCAGCCGAACAGGGGGATCCGTCAAGACCCAGTACTTC